One sample yielded the 19 T cell receptor beta chains listed below, sequenced in a study of breast tumors, draining lymph nodes, adjacent tissues. In TCRdb, the multiplex PCR reads were re-called with MiXCR into one record per CDR3 protein. The table records some 120,000 distinct CDR3 sequences, approximately 20% of them present only once. The lymph nodes were axillary draining lymph nodes from breast cancer patients. Material: axillary lymph node tissue. The receptors originated from a female donor with breast cancer. Some clones in this sample may be carry-over from other donors' samples.

The rearrangement joins TRBV18 to TRBJ1-1; D gene uncertain. The CDR3 runs 13 residues. The V gene lost 3 bases and the J gene lost 11 bases, with 16 bases spanning the gap. Germline assignment: CDR1 KGHSH and CDR2 LQKENI. DNA for the CDR3: TGTGCCAGCTCACCGCCATCTAAACCAGCGGCTTTCTTT. Its translation: CASSPPSKPAAFF.

Details on this clonotype: A much larger clonotype is one base distant, so this may be a read error. This sequence joins TRBV19 and TRBJ2-7, with TRBD1 matching 10 bases. This CDR3 has 14 amino acids. V dropped 7 bases and J dropped 2; count of bases not matched to a gene: 5. Germline CDR1 reads LNHDA; CDR2 reads SQIVND (reference sequence). This CDR3 is CASTRTGGAYEQYF. CDR3 nucleotide sequence: TGTGCCAGTACCAGGACAGGGGGAGCCTACGAGCAGTACTTC.

At least ten counts were recorded for this clonotype. The chain links TRBV7-3 to TRBJ2-1; 9 bases fit TRBD2. This CDR3 is 16 amino acids long. The ends lost 1 base at V and 2 bases at J; junction bases unmatched: 3. Germline V lookup: CDR1 SGHTA, CDR2 FQGTGA. The CDR3 loop reads CASSLMERGAYNEQFF. In DNA, the CDR3 is TGTGCCAGCAGCTTAATGGAGCGGGGGGCCTACAATGAGCAGTTCTTC.

A remark on this clonotype: Possible read error: a much larger clone is one base away. V is TRBV6-1 and J is TRBJ2-3, with 9 bases identical to TRBD1. The V gene's germline CDR1 is MNHNS and CDR2 SASEGT. CDR3 size: 14 residues. The CDR3 coding sequence is TGTGCCTGCAGTACAGGGGGCGGTACAGATACGCAGTATTTT. This sequence encodes CACSTGGGTDTQYF.

This clonotype appeared many times. The V gene is TRBV29-1, the J gene TRBJ2-7; D remains unclear. Trimming left V 6 bases short and J 0 bases short, with 6 bases between. The germline gives CDR1 SQVTM, CDR2 ANQGSEA. The CDR3 is made up of 11 amino acids. This CDR3 is CSVSSSYEQYF. Here the CDR3 DNA reads TGCAGCGTGAGTAGCTCCTACGAGCAGTACTTC.

This clonotype was observed at least ten times. The J gene is TRBJ2-3, the V gene TRBV5-6; 10 bases line up with TRBD1. The CDR3 totals 15 residues. CDR1 and CDR2 from the germline V gene are SGHDT and YYEEEE. With V trimmed by 2 bases and J by 2 bases, 2 bases remained unmatched. The CDR3 coding sequence is TGTGCCAGCAGCTTCGGGACAGGGGTCACAGATACGCAGTATTTT. Amino acids: CASSFGTGVTDTQYF.

In this sample, this clonotype turned up many times. Here the CDR3 DNA reads TGTGCCAGCAGCTTAGCTCAGGTTGACTACGAGCAGTACTTC. Its protein product is CASSLAQVDYEQYF. The V gene is TRBV7-2, the J gene TRBJ2-7, with no clear D. V was cut by 0 bases and J by 3 bases, with 9 bases left in between. CDR3 size: 14 residues. The germline CDR1 and CDR2 sequences are SGHTA and FQGNSA.

This clonotype was observed at least ten times. V is TRBV20-1 and J is TRBJ2-5; possibly TRBD1 for D (6 bases). CDR1 and CDR2 from the germline V gene are DFQATT and SNEGSKA (reference sequence). The CDR3 sequence is 14 residues long. The V and J ends lost 2 bases and 1 base respectively, with 11 bases between them. The CDR3 nucleotides are TGCAGTGCTAGAATGGACAGCTTCCAAGAGACCCAGTACTTC. Translated, it gives CSARMDSFQETQYF.

The chain recombines TRBV20-1 with TRBJ1-1, with D unresolved. This CDR3 has 12 amino acids. V was shortened by 6 bases and J by 6 bases, with 14 bases between the two germline ends. From germline, CDR1 is DFQATT and CDR2 SNEGSKA (reference sequence). The CDR3 DNA reads TGCAGTGCCCCCACCCCGAAGGCTGAAGCTTTCTTT. As protein: CSAPTPKAEAFF.

As for this clonotype: Possible read error: a much larger clone is one base away. CDR3 sequence (DNA): TGTGCCGGCAGCCCGGAGGGGCAGGGCTATGGCTACACCTTC. It yields the protein CAGSPEGQGYGYTF. The chain carries TRBV12-3 or TRBV12-4 and TRBJ1-2; perhaps TRBD1 as D (5 bases). The length of the CDR3 is 14 residues.

This clonotype was observed many times. CDR3 sequence: CASSPLLTTGAYEQYF. The CDR3 bases are TGTGCCAGCAGCCCCCTACTTACAACAGGGGCCTACGAGCAGTACTTC. The chain has TRBV5-5 and TRBJ2-7; 7 nucleotides line up with TRBD1. The V segment lost 4 bases and the J segment 2 bases; nucleotides outside the gene matches: 12. The CDR3 loop spans 16 amino acids. In germline, CDR1 is SGHKS, CDR2 YYEKEE (reference sequence).

This clonotype was found many times. The chain employs TRBV7-3 and TRBJ2-2; 9 bases agree with TRBD1. The CDR3 sequence is 16 residues long. J lost 4 bases, V lost 3 bases, and 6 bases had no gene match. Germline loops: CDR1 SGHTA, CDR2 FQGTGA. Here the CDR3 DNA reads TGTGCCAGCAGCTTGAACAGGGGGCAGGGCACCGGGGAGCTGTTTTTT. Amino acids: CASSLNRGQGTGELFF.

This clonotype has a count of ten or more. This chain joins TRBV19 and TRBJ1-5; tentative D call: TRBD1 (6 bases). Germline V gene lookup returns CDR1 LNHDA and CDR2 SQIVND (reference sequence). CDR3 size: 14 residues. The V and J ends lost 4 bases and 2 bases respectively, with 9 bases between them. CDR3 DNA sequence: TGTGCCAGTAGTAACAACAGGGGCAATCAGCCCCAGCATTTT. Protein sequence: CASSNNRGNQPQHF.

This clonotype was seen repeatedly, ten times or more. The gene calls are TRBV24-1 and TRBJ2-3; weak D call: TRBD1 (5 bases). The germline V and J ends were trimmed by 7 bases and 3 bases, with 7 bases remaining between them. The germline V gene encodes CDR1 KGHDR and CDR2 SFDVKD. This CDR3 is 12 amino acids long. The CDR3 DNA follows: TGTGCCACCAGCAAGGGGACAGATACGCAGTATTTT. It codes for CATSKGTDTQYF.

Notes on this clonotype: This may stem from a read error, because a much larger clone lies one nucleotide away. The CDR3 DNA reads as TGTGTCAGCAGCCTGGAAGGGGCGGCTAACTATGGCTACACCTTC. As protein: CVSSLEGAANYGYTF. The chain recombines TRBV5-5 with TRBJ1-2, with a weak D call TRBD1 (5 bases). The germline V gene encodes CDR1 SGHKS and CDR2 YYEKEE (reference sequence). The CDR3 is made up of 15 amino acids.

This clonotype has at least ten counts. The V call is TRBV9, the J call TRBJ2-3; 10 positions agree with TRBD2. The CDR3 runs 18 residues. Trimming removed 1 base from V and 0 bases from J; junction bases left unmatched: 8. Germline V gene lookup returns CDR1 SGDLS and CDR2 YYNGEE. CDR3 in amino acids: CASSVLAGGSTSTDTQYF. In DNA form, the CDR3 reads TGTGCCAGCAGCGTATTAGCGGGAGGTTCCACTAGCACAGATACGCAGTATTTT.

In its sample, this clonotype was seen many times. This chain connects TRBV10-1 to TRBJ2-3, with TRBD2 matching 8 bases. Germline V CDR1 and CDR2: WNHNN, SYGVQD (reference sequence). The CDR3 length is 15 residues. Germline trimming cut 7 bases from V and 0 bases from J; bases unmatched to any gene: 6. CDR3 protein: CASKEAGASTDTQYF. In DNA form, the CDR3 reads TGCGCCAGCAAAGAAGCGGGGGCTAGCACAGATACGCAGTATTTT.

To note about this clonotype: This may come from a read error, since a much larger clone is one base off. The rearrangement links TRBV20-1 to TRBJ1-3; D is possibly TRBD1 (5 bases). The CDR3 extends over 14 amino acids. Germline V gene sequence: CDR1 DFQATT, CDR2 SNEGSKA (reference sequence). CDR3 coding DNA: TGCAGTGCTACTCTCGGGGCTTCTGGAAACGCCATATATTTT. Translated: CSATLGASGNAIYF.

The genes are TRBV12-3 or TRBV12-4 and TRBJ2-1, with a tentative D call TRBD1 (6 bases). This CDR3 is built from 15 residues. Trimming removed 6 bases at V and 9 bases at J, with 21 bases between. The DNA of the CDR3 is TGTGCCAGCAGGGATATGGTGGGGGCCGGGGTTGAGCAGTTCTTC. It encodes CASRDMVGAGVEQFF.